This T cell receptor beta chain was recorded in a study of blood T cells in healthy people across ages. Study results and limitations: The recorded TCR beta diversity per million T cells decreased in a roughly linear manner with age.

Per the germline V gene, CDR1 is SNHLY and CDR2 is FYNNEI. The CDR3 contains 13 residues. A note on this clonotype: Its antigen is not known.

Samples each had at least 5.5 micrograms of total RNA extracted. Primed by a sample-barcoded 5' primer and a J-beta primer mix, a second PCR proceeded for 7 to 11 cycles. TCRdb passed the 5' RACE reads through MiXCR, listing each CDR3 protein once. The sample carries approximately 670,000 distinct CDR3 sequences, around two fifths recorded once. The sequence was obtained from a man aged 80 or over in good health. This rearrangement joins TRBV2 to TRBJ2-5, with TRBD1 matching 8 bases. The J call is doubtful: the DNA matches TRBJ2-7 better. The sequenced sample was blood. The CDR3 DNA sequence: TGTGCCAGCAGGGAGACAGGGGTTCACGAGCAGTACTTC. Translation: CASRETGVHEQYF.